These 14 T cell receptor beta chains came from one sample sequenced in a study of T cell responses to AZD1222 COVID-19 vaccine. The method was immunoSEQ multiplex PCR; TCRdb's version includes in-frame clones alone and lacks a portion of them. Among around 130,000 clones listed, about 88% were seen once. This specimen consisted of peripheral blood, obtained on day 0 of AZD1222 vaccination. The origin of the receptors is an adult in good health.

The chain has TRBV27 and TRBJ2-3; D remains unclear. The CDR3 is 14 residues long. Germline CDR1 MNHEY, CDR2 SMNVEV (reference sequence). V was pared by 4 bases and J by 6 bases, with 14 bases between. CDR3 residues: CASSSRHLPDTQYF. The CDR3 nucleotides read TGTGCCAGCAGTTCAAGACACCTCCCGGATACGCAGTATTTT.

This chain joins TRBV7-8 and TRBJ1-1; no clear D gene. CDR3 length equals 13 residues. V lost 1 base, J lost 8 bases, and 11 bases lay in between. The germline CDR1 and CDR2 sequences are SGHVS and FQNEAQ. CDR3 protein: CASSLVGKGEAFF. The DNA for the CDR3 is TGTGCCAGCAGCTTAGTTGGAAAGGGCGAAGCTTTCTTT.

As regards this clone: Distinct nucleotide sequences in the sample also encode this CDR3. The chain employs TRBV29-1 and TRBJ1-1; TRBD1 agrees at 7 bases. The V and J ends lost 8 bases and 3 bases, in that order; junction bases with no gene match: 6. Germline-derived CDR1 and CDR2 are SQVTM and ANQGSEA. The CDR3 length is 12 residues. The CDR3 DNA reads TGCAGCCTAGACAGGGAGGACACTGAAGCTTTCTTT. It is translated as CSLDREDTEAFF.

This chain links TRBV9 with TRBJ1-2; TRBD1 agrees at 7 bases. Per germline, CDR1 SGDLS and CDR2 YYNGEE. J was trimmed by 4 bases and V by 5 bases; bases with no gene match: 17. The CDR3 totals 17 residues. Here the CDR3 DNA reads TGTGCCAGCAGTCCTACACCCACACAGACAGGGCGCTATGGCTACACCTTC. Translated: CASSPTPTQTGRYGYTF. The full variable domain, completed using reference TRBV9 and TRBJ1-2, is DSGVTQTPKHLITATGQRVTLRCSPRSGDLSVYWYQQSLDQGLQFLIQYYNGEERAKGNILERFSAQQFPDLHSELNLSSLELGDSALYFCASSPTPTQTGRYGYTFGSGTRLTVV.

The chain combines TRBV27 with TRBJ1-2; possible D gene TRBD1, 6 bases. Germline V gene lookup returns CDR1 MNHEY and CDR2 SMNVEV (reference sequence). V was cut by 6 bases and J by 4 bases, with 18 bases left in between. This CDR3 has 15 amino acids. This CDR3 is CASRLYNGTPYGYTF. For the CDR3, the DNA is TGTGCCAGCAGGCTTTACAATGGGACACCCTATGGCTACACCTTC.

This clone appeared a few times. The chain has TRBV27 and TRBJ2-3; 7 bases fit TRBD2. The CDR3 loop spans 13 amino acids. J lost 1 base, V lost 6 bases, and 1 base had no gene match. Germline assignment: CDR1 MNHEY and CDR2 SMNVEV (reference sequence). The CDR3 reads CASRAGGTDTQYF. The CDR3 DNA reads as TGTGCCAGCAGGGCGGGGGGCACAGATACGCAGTATTTT.

This clone has a handful of counts. This chain joins TRBV9 and TRBJ2-3; D is unclear. The V end was cut by 7 bases, the J end by 4 bases, with 7 bases between. The germline V gene encodes CDR1 SGDLS and CDR2 YYNGEE. CDR3 length: 11 residues. This CDR3 reads CASGSADTQYF. The CDR3 nucleotides read TGTGCCAGCGGTTCGGCAGATACGCAGTATTTT.

The rearrangement links TRBV6-5 to TRBJ1-2; weak D call: TRBD1 (6 bases). The length of the CDR3 is 12 residues. V was clipped by 10 bases and J by 4 bases, with 13 bases between them. Germline V CDR1 and CDR2: MNHEY, SVGAGI. The CDR3 region is CATQVGAYGYTF. CDR3 coding DNA: TGTGCCACCCAAGTGGGGGCCTATGGCTACACCTTC.

This rearrangement joins TRBV6-1 to TRBJ2-3; D is uncertain. CDR3 size: 15 residues. V lost 2 bases to trimming and J lost 0 bases, with 9 bases between them. Germline V gives CDR1 MNHNS, CDR2 SASEGT. The CDR3 region has the DNA TGTGCCAGCAGTGAATCGGGCGGTAGCACAGATACGCAGTATTTT. Translated: CASSESGGSTDTQYF.

A single count supports this clone. J is TRBJ1-4 and V is TRBV6-1, with D possibly matching TRBD1 (5 bases). CDR1 MNHNS and CDR2 SASEGT come from the germline V gene. The CDR3 length is 15 residues. V shed 2 bases and J shed 6 bases, with 13 bases lying between them. The CDR3 bases are TGTGCCAGCAGTGAATGGGGATCAGGGTATGAAAAACTGTTTTTT. Amino acids: CASSEWGSGYEKLFF.

J is TRBJ1-1 and V is TRBV10-1; D not resolved. The CDR3 is 14 amino acids. Germline V lookup: CDR1 WNHNN, CDR2 SYGVQD (reference sequence). V was trimmed by 3 bases and J by 1 base, leaving 9 bases between them. The CDR3 nucleotides are TGCGCCAGCAGTGAAGTAGGGCGGAACACTGAAGCTTTCTTT. Amino acids: CASSEVGRNTEAFF.

The chain employs TRBV19 and TRBJ2-1; D call uncertain. CDR3 length: 14 amino acids. Germline CDR1 LNHDA, CDR2 SQIVND (reference sequence). V was shortened by 3 bases and J by 8 bases, with 14 bases between the two germline ends. As DNA, the CDR3 is TGTGCCAGTAGTATCCCCGCGCGTGTCCATGAGCAGTTCTTC. Translated, it gives CASSIPARVHEQFF.

The V call is TRBV5-4, the J call TRBJ1-1; the D gene is possibly TRBD1 (5 bases). V dropped 3 bases and J dropped 4 bases, with 13 bases sitting between them. CDR1 is SGHNT, CDR2 YYREEE, per germline (reference sequence). The CDR3 totals 14 residues. Here the CDR3 DNA reads TGTGCCAGCAGCTCACCCGGACAATCCACTGAAGCTTTCTTT. Amino acid sequence: CASSSPGQSTEAFF.

J is TRBJ2-6 and V is TRBV6-5, with D possibly matching TRBD2 (5 bases). The germline gives CDR1 MNHEY, CDR2 SVGAGI. V gave up 7 bases and J gave up 2 bases, with 12 bases separating them. This CDR3 spans 15 amino acids. CDR3 nucleotides: TGTGCCAGCACGAGAGGGATCCCTGGGGCCAACGTCCTGACTTTC. This gives the protein CASTRGIPGANVLTF.